What follows are 10 T cell receptor beta chains derived from one specimen sequenced in a study of T cells in Graves' hyperthyroidism and ophthalmopathy. TCR beta CDR3 regions were amplified from RNA transcripts. HTBI primers were used for first-round RT-PCR of the TCR CDR3. TCRdb ran MiXCR on the multiplex PCR reads and lists one entry per CDR3 protein. The table records about 560,000 distinct CDR3 sequences, roughly a sixth of them present only once. The sample taken for sequencing was blood. Every receptor here comes from a woman under 30 with Graves' hyperthyroidism.

About this clonotype: This clone may be a read error of a much larger clone one base away. V gene TRBV3-1 combines with J gene TRBJ1-1, with D perhaps TRBD1 (6 bases). V was pared by 4 bases and J by 4 bases, with 16 bases between. This CDR3 region has 15 residues. Germline V lookup: CDR1 LGHDT, CDR2 YNNKEL (reference sequence). The CDR3 reads CASSPDRPLSTEAFF. The CDR3 DNA follows: TGTGCCAGCAGCCCGGACAGACCCCTGAGCACTGAAGCTTTCTTT. Full variable domain (rest looked up from reference TRBV3-1 and TRBJ1-1): DTAVSQTPKYLVTQMGNDKSIKCEQNLGHDTMYWYKQDSKKFLKIMFSYNNKELIINETVPNRFSPKSPDKAHLNLHINSLELGDSAVYFCASSPDRPLSTEAFFGQGTRLTVV.

V is TRBV15 and J is TRBJ2-5; 7 nucleotides align to TRBD2. This CDR3 has 16 amino acids. The V segment lost 4 bases and the J segment 4 bases; nucleotides outside the gene matches: 12. The V gene's germline CDR1 is LNHNV and CDR2 YYDKDF (reference sequence). The CDR3 DNA sequence: TGTGCCACCAGCAACGCGGGAGAAAATCTTGGAGAGACCCAGTACTTC. Translating it yields CATSNAGENLGETQYF.

The gene calls are TRBV7-9 and TRBJ1-4, with 7 bases matching TRBD1. The CDR3 covers 16 residues. V was clipped by 3 bases and J by 2 bases; unmatched bases: 6. Per the germline V gene, CDR1 is SEHNR and CDR2 is FQNEAQ (reference sequence). The DNA for the CDR3 is TGTGCCAGCAGCTTTAGAGGGGGCAGTACTAATGAAAAACTGTTTTTT. Amino acids: CASSFRGGSTNEKLFF.

In this sample, this clonotype turned up many times. The V and J genes are TRBV28 and TRBJ2-7, with D unclear. CDR1 is MDHEN and CDR2 is SYDVKM in the germline V gene. V lost 4 bases and J lost 0, with 13 bases in between. This CDR3 spans 15 amino acids. The CDR3 region is CASSSPDGRSYEQYF. The CDR3 coding sequence is TGTGCCAGCAGTTCCCCGGACGGGCGCTCCTACGAGCAGTACTTC.

The sample holds a few counts of this clonotype. Here the CDR3 reads CASRERTGPYEQYF. The CDR3, as DNA: TGTGCCAGCAGGGAACGGACAGGCCCCTACGAGCAGTACTTC. The gene calls are TRBV6-2 or TRBV6-3 and TRBJ2-7; TRBD1 matches 7 bases. The V and J ends lost 6 bases and 2 bases, in that order; junction bases with no gene match: 7. In germline, CDR1 is MNHEY, CDR2 SVGEGT. The CDR3 is made up of 14 amino acids.

This clonotype was seen a few times. V gene TRBV20-1 combines with J gene TRBJ2-3; D is undetermined. The CDR3 sequence is 12 residues long. CDR1 is DFQATT and CDR2 is SNEGSKA in the germline V gene (reference sequence). Trimming cost V 8 bases and J 2 bases, with 11 bases left between them. Written as DNA, the CDR3 is TGCAGTAGCCGAAGCGACACAGATACGCAGTATTTT. It translates to CSSRSDTDTQYF.

This clonotype has at least ten counts. The chain recombines TRBV2 with TRBJ1-6; D remains ambiguous. The V end lost 1 base, the J end lost 10 bases, and 14 bases lay between the germline ends. The germline V gene encodes CDR1 SNHLY and CDR2 FYNNEI. The CDR3 loop spans 15 amino acids. The CDR3 loop is CASSEGRHPRSPLHF. The CDR3 DNA follows: TGTGCCAGCAGTGAAGGCAGGCACCCTCGGTCACCCCTCCACTTT.

This clonotype was seen repeatedly, ten times or more. J is TRBJ1-1 and V is TRBV7-3; D ambiguous. CDR1 and CDR2 from the germline V gene are SGHTA and FQGTGA. V was cut by 5 bases and J by 5 bases, with 12 bases left in between. CDR3 size: 13 residues. This chain's CDR3 is CASSLSRQTEAFF. The CDR3 nucleotides are TGTGCCAGCAGCCTAAGTCGGCAGACTGAAGCTTTCTTT.

This clonotype was seen more than once but under ten times. V is TRBV20-1 and J is TRBJ2-2; maybe TRBD2 (5 bases). This CDR3 region has 13 residues. The V end lost 6 bases, the J end lost 9 bases, and 17 bases lay between the germline ends. Germline values: CDR1 DFQATT, CDR2 SNEGSKA (reference sequence). The CDR3 loop reads CSARTVGGRELFF. CDR3 nucleotides: TGCAGTGCCCGGACTGTAGGTGGCCGGGAGCTGTTTTTT.

This clonotype was picked up a small number of times. The rearrangement links TRBV6-1 to TRBJ2-1; TRBD1 aligns across 9 bases. J was trimmed by 4 bases and V by 6 bases; bases with no gene match: 7. CDR1 and CDR2 (germline): MNHNS, SASEGT. The CDR3 extends over 15 amino acids. CDR3 sequence: CASRVGQGTYNEQFF. CDR3 nucleotide sequence: TGTGCCAGCAGGGTGGGACAGGGTACGTACAATGAGCAGTTCTTC.